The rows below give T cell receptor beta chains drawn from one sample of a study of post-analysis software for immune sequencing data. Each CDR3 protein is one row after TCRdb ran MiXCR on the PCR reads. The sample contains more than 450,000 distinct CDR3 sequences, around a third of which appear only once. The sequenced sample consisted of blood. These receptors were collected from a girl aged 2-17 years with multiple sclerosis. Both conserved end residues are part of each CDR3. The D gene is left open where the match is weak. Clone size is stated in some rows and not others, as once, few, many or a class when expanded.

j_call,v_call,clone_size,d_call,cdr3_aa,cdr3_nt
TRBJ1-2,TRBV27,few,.,CASRAPGRLYGYTF,TGTGCCAGCAGGGCTCCCGGGCGCCTCTATGGCTACACCTTC
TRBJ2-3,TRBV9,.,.,CASSPQVKVSTDTQYF,TGTGCCAGCAGCCCCCAAGTGAAGGTTAGCACAGATACGCAGTATTTT
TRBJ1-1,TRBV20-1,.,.,CSARSGVVEAFF,TGCAGTGCTAGGTCAGGGGTGGTTGAAGCTTTCTTT
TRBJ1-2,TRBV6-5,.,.,CASFMLGRSNGYTF,TGTGCCAGTTTTATGTTAGGGCGGTCTAATGGCTACACCTTC
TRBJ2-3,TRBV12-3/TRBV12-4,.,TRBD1,CASSTGTGGGTDTQYF,TGTGCCAGCAGTACCGGGACAGGGGGTGGCACAGATACGCAGTATTTT
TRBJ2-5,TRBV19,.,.,CASSLQGENWMEQYF,TGTGCCAGTAGTCTTCAGGGAGAGAACTGGATGGAGCAGTACTTC
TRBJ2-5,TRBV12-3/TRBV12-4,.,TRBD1,CASSWFWTGGGQETQYF,TGTGCCAGCAGTTGGTTTTGGACAGGTGGCGGCCAAGAGACCCAGTACTTC
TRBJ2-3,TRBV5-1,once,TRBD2,CASNRGGGLAADTQYF,TGCGCCAGCAACCGCGGAGGGGGACTAGCGGCAGATACGCAGTATTTT
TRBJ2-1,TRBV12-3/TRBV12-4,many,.,CASSLPGGNEQFF,TGTGCCAGCAGTTTACCCGGGGGCAATGAGCAGTTCTTC
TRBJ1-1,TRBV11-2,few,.,CASSFRHLNTEAFF,TGTGCCAGCAGCTTCAGACATCTGAACACTGAAGCTTTCTTT
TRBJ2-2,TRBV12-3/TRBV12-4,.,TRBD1,CASSPKTGGATGELFF,TGTGCCAGCAGCCCTAAGACAGGGGGCGCGACCGGGGAGCTGTTTTTT
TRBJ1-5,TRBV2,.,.,CASRGPGSNQPQHF,TGTGCCAGCAGGGGGCCCGGGAGCAATCAGCCCCAGCATTTT